The 25 T cell receptor beta chains in this list originate from one sample, sequenced in a study of neurological immune-mediated disorders. A single record per CDR3 protein comes from TCRdb applying MiXCR to the 5' RACE reads. The data hold 55,000 to 65,000 distinct CDR3 sequences, with roughly 13% observed a single time. Sequenced: PBMCs. The receptors derive from a woman in her fifties or sixties with HTLV-1-associated myelopathy (HAM/TSP).

This clonotype was found many times. The rearrangement links TRBV6-2 or TRBV6-3 to TRBJ2-1, with 8 bases that match TRBD1. Looked up from germline, CDR1 is MNHEY and CDR2 is SVGEGT. This CDR3 has 14 amino acids. Losses at the gene ends were 7 bases for V and 3 bases for J; bases not matched to a gene: 5. CDR3: CASTSDRGYNEQFF. The CDR3 nucleotides read TGTGCCAGCACGTCCGACAGGGGCTACAATGAGCAGTTCTTC.

This clonotype was detected many times. The gene calls are TRBV20-1 and TRBJ1-3, with D unclear. The CDR3 consists of 14 residues. V lost 5 bases, J lost 0 bases, and 11 bases lay in between. CDR1 is DFQATT, CDR2 SNEGSKA, per germline (reference sequence). The CDR3 reads CSAAPGTSGNTIYF. The CDR3, as DNA: TGCAGTGCTGCACCAGGAACCTCTGGAAACACCATATATTTT.

At least ten counts were recorded for this clonotype. The chain employs TRBV5-1 and TRBJ2-7; 8 bases match TRBD2. CDR3 length: 13 residues. With 0 bases clipped from V and 5 bases from J, the junction kept 1 base outside the gene matches. Germline CDR1 and CDR2: SGHRS and YFSETQ. The CDR3 bases are TGCGCCAGCAGCTTGGGCGGGAGGAACGAGCAGTACTTC. Translating it yields CASSLGGRNEQYF.

There are many counts of this clonotype. The rearrangement joins TRBV12-3 or TRBV12-4 to TRBJ1-2; a weak D match, TRBD1 (6 bases). V shed 2 bases and J shed 4 bases, with 14 bases lying between them. The CDR3 covers 15 residues. The CDR3, as DNA: TGTGCCAGCAGTTTAAGGGGGGCGTTTGGCTATGGCTACACCTTC. Protein: CASSLRGAFGYGYTF.

This clonotype was counted many times. CDR3 sequence reads: CASSLAGMGRGYTF. CDR3 nucleotides: TGCGCCAGCAGCTTGGCCGGCATGGGGCGGGGCTACACCTTC. This chain uses TRBV5-1 with TRBJ1-2, with a tentative D call TRBD1 (5 bases). This CDR3 spans 14 amino acids. Trimming cost V 0 bases and J 8 bases, with 14 bases left between them. Germline CDR1 reads SGHRS; CDR2 reads YFSETQ.

This clonotype was detected ten times or more. One end of the junction varies from germline; a read error may be responsible. This chain uses TRBV20-1 with TRBJ1-1; the match to TRBD1 covers 12 bases. This CDR3 spans 11 amino acids. Germline V gene data show CDR1 as DFQATT and CDR2 as SNEGSKA (reference sequence). Written as DNA, the CDR3 is TGCAGTGCTTCCCCGGGACAGGGGGCTGTCTTT. It codes for CSASPGQGAVF.

There are many counts of this clonotype. V and J are TRBV5-1 and TRBJ1-2, with TRBD1 identical over 11 bases. The CDR3 spans 14 residues. V trimming: 3 bases; J trimming: 3 bases; junction bases outside the gene matches: 1. CDR1 is SGHRS, CDR2 YFSETQ, per germline. The DNA of the CDR3 is TGCGCCAGCAGCTGGACAGGGGGCGACTATGGCTACACCTTC. This codes for CASSWTGGDYGYTF.

Ten or more counts support this clonotype. The chain is built from TRBV5-1 and TRBJ2-6; D is uncertain. This CDR3 region has 16 residues. The V end was cut by 0 bases, the J end by 4 bases, with 11 bases between. CDR1 is SGHRS, CDR2 YFSETQ, per germline. In DNA form, the CDR3 reads TGCGCCAGCAGCTTGGACCCCCTTCGGGGGGCCAACGTCCTGACTTTC. Protein: CASSLDPLRGANVLTF.

V is TRBV2 and J is TRBJ1-5; no reliable D call. This CDR3 has 13 residues. Per germline, CDR1 SNHLY and CDR2 FYNNEI. V gave up 1 base and J gave up 6 bases, with 7 bases separating them. Here the CDR3 reads CASSEVWGQPQHF. Here the CDR3 DNA reads TGTGCCAGCAGTGAAGTATGGGGTCAGCCCCAGCATTTT. Complete variable domain (other parts from reference TRBV2 and TRBJ1-5): EPEVTQTPSHQVTQMGQEVILRCVPISNHLYFYWYRQILGQKVEFLVSFYNNEISEKSEIFDDQFSVERPDGSNFTLKIRSTKLEDSAMYFCASSEVWGQPQHFGDGTRLSIL.

This clonotype was counted at least ten times. The chain has TRBV6-5 and TRBJ2-3, with a tentative D call TRBD2 (6 bases). This CDR3 comprises 17 residues. The V end lost 7 bases, the J end lost 1 base, and 21 bases lay between the germline ends. Germline values: CDR1 MNHEY, CDR2 SVGAGI. Here the CDR3 DNA reads TGTGCCAGCACGGAGGCCGGAGGGCCAATCGGCACAGATACGCAGTATTTT. It translates to CASTEAGGPIGTDTQYF.

This clonotype was observed many times. The chain links TRBV7-9 to TRBJ1-1, with 9 bases fitting TRBD1. This CDR3 is built from 14 residues. CDR1 is SEHNR and CDR2 is FQNEAQ in the germline V gene (reference sequence). Unmatched junction bases numbered 2, after V lost 5 bases and J lost 1 base. The CDR3, as DNA: TGTGCCAGCAGCCGGGGACAGGGGAACACTGAAGCTTTCTTT. Amino acids: CASSRGQGNTEAFF.

This clonotype was observed at least ten times. The chain links TRBV7-9 to TRBJ2-7; D might be TRBD2 (6 bases). Germline lookup yields CDR1 SEHNR and CDR2 FQNEAQ (reference sequence). Trimming took 5 bases from V and 2 from J, leaving 10 bases between them. The CDR3 is made up of 13 amino acids. The CDR3 DNA is TGTGCCAGCAGCCGTCCGGGGGCCTACGAGCAGTACTTC. Amino acids: CASSRPGAYEQYF.

This clonotype has at least ten counts. The chain combines TRBV28 with TRBJ1-2; 7 bases are a match to TRBD1. Germline V gene lookup returns CDR1 MDHEN and CDR2 SYDVKM. V trimming: 5 bases; J trimming: 8 bases; junction bases outside the gene matches: 11. The CDR3 loop spans 14 amino acids. This CDR3 is CASSPDRDQRGYTF. CDR3 bases: TGTGCCAGCAGTCCCGACAGGGACCAGCGGGGCTACACCTTC.

This clonotype appeared a few times. V and J are TRBV12-3 or TRBV12-4 and TRBJ2-1; TRBD1 might be the D (5 bases). This CDR3 has 15 amino acids. Trimming pared 5 bases from V and 6 bases from J, leaving 17 bases between. The CDR3 here is CASSPHPGISNEQFF. CDR3 in DNA: TGTGCCAGCAGTCCACACCCAGGGATCTCCAATGAGCAGTTCTTC.

In its sample, this clonotype was seen many times. V and J are TRBV20-1 and TRBJ1-1; D may be TRBD1 (5 bases). The V end was cut by 3 bases, the J end by 10 bases, with 12 bases between. This CDR3 is 11 amino acids long. The germline V gene has CDR1 DFQATT and CDR2 SNEGSKA (reference sequence). This CDR3 is CSASRQMGAFF. The DNA for the CDR3 is TGCAGTGCTAGCAGACAGATGGGAGCTTTCTTT.

This chain joins TRBV12-3 or TRBV12-4 and TRBJ2-3; D is perhaps TRBD1 (5 bases). The CDR3 spans 14 residues. V lost 8 bases and J lost 0, with 12 bases in between. CDR3 in amino acids: CASGRGISTDTQYF. CDR3 DNA sequence: TGTGCCAGCGGAAGGGGTATTAGCACAGATACGCAGTATTTT.

This clonotype was seen ten or more times. The CDR3 spells CASSQGVAGGPREQFF. CDR3 sequence (DNA): TGCGCCAGCAGCCAAGGGGTAGCGGGAGGGCCACGTGAGCAGTTCTTC. J is TRBJ2-1 and V is TRBV4-1, with 11 bases that match TRBD2. Looked up from germline, CDR1 is MGHRA and CDR2 is YSYEKL. This CDR3 has 16 residues. V dropped 1 base and J dropped 9; count of bases not matched to a gene: 8.

This clonotype was detected many times. V is TRBV20-1 and J is TRBJ2-3; weak D call: TRBD2 (6 bases). This CDR3 region has 15 residues. Trimming shortened V by 1 base and J by 1 base, and 12 bases separated the two germline ends. From germline, CDR1 is DFQATT and CDR2 SNEGSKA (reference sequence). CDR3 loop: CSARARETGTDTQYF. The DNA of the CDR3 is TGCAGTGCTAGAGCTCGGGAGACAGGCACAGATACGCAGTATTTT.

The chain carries TRBV14 and TRBJ2-2; 8 positions match TRBD1. J gave up 4 bases and V 5 bases, and 9 bases lay outside the gene matches. Per germline, CDR1 SGHDN and CDR2 FVKESK. The CDR3 contains 16 residues. CDR3 amino acids: CASSTWTGSGTGELFF. The CDR3 DNA is TGTGCCAGCAGCACATGGACAGGGAGCGGCACCGGGGAGCTGTTTTTT.

This clonotype was detected many times. The chain links TRBV19 to TRBJ1-5; tentative D call: TRBD1 (5 bases). Germline assignment: CDR1 LNHDA and CDR2 SQIVND (reference sequence). The CDR3 totals 13 residues. V was pared by 5 bases and J by 10 bases, with 15 bases between. As DNA, the CDR3 is TGTGCCAGTAGTCCAGCTGGGGGGGATCCCCAGCATTTT. Translation: CASSPAGGDPQHF.

In this sample, this clonotype turned up many times. Here the CDR3 DNA reads TGCGCCAGCAGTTATGACAGCCTTCCCTATGGCTACACCTTC. Residues: CASSYDSLPYGYTF. This chain uses TRBV5-1 with TRBJ1-2, with a possible D match to TRBD1 (5 bases). V was pared by 5 bases and J by 4 bases, with 15 bases between. The CDR3 totals 14 residues. Germline CDR1 is SGHRS and CDR2 is YFSETQ.

This clonotype was seen ten or more times. The chain combines TRBV5-6 with TRBJ2-1; 11 nucleotides line up with TRBD2. The CDR3 loop spans 15 amino acids. Germline V lookup: CDR1 SGHDT, CDR2 YYEEEE. J was trimmed by 7 bases and V by 0 bases; bases with no gene match: 3. CDR3 sequence (DNA): TGTGCCAGCAGCTTGGGACTAGCGGGATCAAATGAGCAGTTCTTC. This translates into CASSLGLAGSNEQFF.

In its sample, this clonotype was seen many times. One end of the junction is discordant with germline, which a read error may explain. The chain links TRBV5-1 to TRBJ2-5; D unresolved. The CDR3 spans 15 residues. Germline values: CDR1 SGHRS, CDR2 YFSETQ. CDR3 protein: CASNLAGQFGETQYF. The CDR3 coding sequence is TGCGCCAGCAACTTGGCCGGCCAGTTTGGAGAGACCCAGTACTTC.

This clonotype was detected ten times or more. This rearrangement joins TRBV29-1 to TRBJ1-2; D remains ambiguous. Germline assignment: CDR1 SQVTM and CDR2 ANQGSEA. The CDR3 consists of 11 residues. Trimming left V 5 bases short and J 6 bases short, with 10 bases between. The CDR3 loop is CSVSAGDGYTF. The CDR3 nucleotides read TGCAGCGTTAGTGCCGGGGATGGCTACACCTTC.

This clonotype was observed many times. V gene TRBV12-3 or TRBV12-4 combines with J gene TRBJ2-3; D is unclear. The CDR3 contains 11 residues. V was clipped by 6 bases and J by 3 bases, with 4 bases between them. The CDR3 is CASRLTDTQYF. DNA for the CDR3: TGTGCCAGCAGACTGACAGATACGCAGTATTTT.